These T cell receptor beta chains were read from a single sample in a study of T cell responses to AZD1222 COVID-19 vaccine. The method was immunoSEQ multiplex PCR; TCRdb's version includes in-frame clones alone and lacks a portion of them. The sample lists 150,000 to 200,000 clones, approximately 92% occurring once. The starting material was peripheral blood, obtained on day 0 of AZD1222 vaccination. The source is an adult in good health. CDR3s include the opening cysteine and the closing phenylalanine or tryptophan. A D gene is named only where the DNA matches it firmly. The size field is filled for only some rows; it gives once, few, many or a size class.

abundance	v_gene	d_gene	j_gene	CDR3nt	CDR3aa
once	TRBV18	TRBD2	TRBJ2-7	TGTGCCAGCTCACCGGTAGCGGGAGTCTCCTACGAGCAGTACTTC	CASSPVAGVSYEQYF
-	TRBV6-4	TRBD1	TRBJ1-1	TGTGCCAGCAGTCCGGACAGGGGGCGGTACACTGAAGCTTTCTTT	CASSPDRGRYTEAFF
-	TRBV7-9	-	TRBJ2-7	TGTGCCAGCAGCTTACCGGGACGGGGCCTTAGCGAGCAGTACTTC	CASSLPGRGLSEQYF
-	TRBV6-2/TRBV6-3	-	TRBJ1-5	TGTGCCAGCAGCTCATCTGGCGACCGATTCTATAGCAATCAGCCCCAGCATTTT	CASSSSGDRFYSNQPQHF
-	TRBV19	-	TRBJ1-3	TGTGCCGCGCGGCGGTCCGGGGGCTCTGGAAACACCATATATTTT	CAARRSGGSGNTIYF
-	TRBV19	-	TRBJ1-1	TGTGCCACCACTTTGTCCGGTACGGGCACTGAAGCTTTCTTT	CATTLSGTGTEAFF
-	TRBV12-3/TRBV12-4	-	TRBJ2-5	TGTGCCAGCAGCGGGACTGGTTTATTTACCCAGTACTTC	CASSGTGLFTQYF
few	TRBV19	TRBD1	TRBJ2-7	TGTGCCACCAGTGGTCGGCAGGGGGTGACCTACGAGCAGTACTTC	CATSGRQGVTYEQYF
-	TRBV9	-	TRBJ2-2	TGTGCCAGCAGCTCCACTAGCTCTGGGGAGCTGTTTTTT	CASSSTSSGELFF
few	TRBV6-5	-	TRBJ2-7	TGTGCCAGCAGTCTAAACTACGTGAAGTACTTC	CASSLNYVKYF
once	TRBV5-1	-	TRBJ1-6	TGCGCCAGCAGCTTGGATAGCTCCTATAATTCACCCCTCCACTTT	CASSLDSSYNSPLHF
-	TRBV3-1/TRBV3-2	-	TRBJ2-1	TGTGCCAGCAGCCAAGACCGGAGTGCTGAGCAGTTCTTC	CASSQDRSAEQFF
once	TRBV7-2	-	TRBJ1-3	TGTGCCAGCAGCTTCGGTCAGCCTAACTCTGGAAACACCATATATTTT	CASSFGQPNSGNTIYF
-	TRBV7-8	-	TRBJ1-3	TGTGCCAGCAGATTTGGGGGGCTGGAAGGAAACACCATATATTTT	CASRFGGLEGNTIYF
-	TRBV6-5	-	TRBJ1-1	TGTGCCAGCAGCAAAAGGTCAGGCACTGAAGCTTTCTTT	CASSKRSGTEAFF
once	TRBV6-4	TRBD1	TRBJ2-2	TGTGCCAGCAGCCCGTCGGACAGGGAGGAAACCGGGGAGCTGTTTTTT	CASSPSDREETGELFF
-	TRBV2	-	TRBJ2-1	TGTGCCAGCACGAACCCCGGGACTGATTACAATGAGCAGTTCTTC	CASTNPGTDYNEQFF
-	TRBV9	-	TRBJ2-1	TGTGCCAGCACCATCGGACTTGGGGCGGGCTCCTACAATGAGCAGTTCTTC	CASTIGLGAGSYNEQFF
-	TRBV10-3	-	TRBJ1-1	TGTGCCACGAGAGAGTTGAACACTGAAGCTTTCTTT	CATRELNTEAFF
-	TRBV7-9	TRBD1	TRBJ1-1	TGTGCCAGCAGCTTGCAGGGGGTTGAAGCTTTCTTT	CASSLQGVEAFF
-	TRBV13	TRBD1	TRBJ1-1	TGTGCCAGCAGTTTTAGACCGGGACAGGGTGATCAAGCTTTCTTT	CASSFRPGQGDQAFF
-	TRBV7-2	-	TRBJ1-5	TGTGCCAGCAGCCCCCCGGACAGCGATAGCAATCAGCCCCAGCATTTT	CASSPPDSDSNQPQHF
medium-sized	TRBV9	-	TRBJ2-1	TGTGCCAGCAGCGTAGATAATGGCGGGACTGGCAATGAGCAGTTCTTC	CASSVDNGGTGNEQFF
-	TRBV12-3/TRBV12-4	-	TRBJ1-1	TGTGCCAGCAATATCAGGGAGAACACTGAAGCTTTCTTT	CASNIRENTEAFF
-	TRBV7-6	-	TRBJ1-1	TGTGCCAGCAGACCTCAGGAGGCAGTCACTGAAGCTTTCTTT	CASRPQEAVTEAFF
-	TRBV7-2	TRBD2	TRBJ2-2	TGTGCCAGCAGCCGGACTAGCGGGGGAAACACCGGGGAGCTGTTTTTT	CASSRTSGGNTGELFF
-	TRBV7-9	TRBD1	TRBJ1-2	TGTGCCAGCAACCCGGGGGACAGTCGGGACTGGTACACCTTC	CASNPGDSRDWYTF
-	TRBV5-4	-	TRBJ1-1	TGTGCCAGCAGCTTGGCCCAGATGAACACTGAAGCTTTCTTT	CASSLAQMNTEAFF
-	TRBV19	-	TRBJ1-1	TGTGCCACCGCGTTGGGGGCGGGCACTGAAGCTTTCTTT	CATALGAGTEAFF
few	TRBV18	TRBD1	TRBJ1-2	TGTGCCAGCTCACCGGACAGGGGCCTCTATGGCTACACCTTC	CASSPDRGLYGYTF
once	TRBV7-9	-	TRBJ1-4	TGTGCCAGCAGCCTCCATATGACTAATGAAAAACTGTTTTTT	CASSLHMTNEKLFF
-	TRBV3-1/TRBV3-2	TRBD1	TRBJ1-4	TGTGCCAGCAGCCAAGGCCCGGCAGGGGGCAAAGAAAAACTGTTTTTT	CASSQGPAGGKEKLFF
-	TRBV7-2	TRBD2	TRBJ2-1	TGTGCCAGCAGCCCCTCACTAGCGGCGCCGTTCTTC	CASSPSLAAPFF
-	TRBV6-2/TRBV6-3	-	TRBJ1-4	TGTGCCAGCAGTTGGGGAATACAAGCAACTAATGAAAAACTGTTTTTT	CASSWGIQATNEKLFF
-	TRBV5-1	-	TRBJ1-4	TGCGCCAGCAGCAAGGACGGGGCGCTTAATGAAAAACTGTTTTTT	CASSKDGALNEKLFF
-	TRBV6-6	-	TRBJ1-1	TGTGCCAGCAGTTACTTACGGGTCGGTGACACTGAAGCTTTCTTT	CASSYLRVGDTEAFF
once	TRBV6-4	TRBD1	TRBJ1-2	TGTGCCAGCAGTGACAAGGGGGCCGGCTATGGCTACACCTTC	CASSDKGAGYGYTF
-	TRBV3-1/TRBV3-2	TRBD2	TRBJ2-7	TGTGCCAGCAGCCAGGATTCCGGGACTAGCGGGAGCAACGAGCAGTACTTC	CASSQDSGTSGSNEQYF
many	TRBV6-2/TRBV6-3	-	TRBJ1-2	TGTGCCAGCAGTTACGGCACCGGGAGCGAAGAGGGTACCTTC	CASSYGTGSEEGTF
once	TRBV24-1	TRBD2	TRBJ2-3	TGTGCCACCAGTGACGACTCCCTAGCGGGAGGCACAGATACGCAGTATTTT	CATSDDSLAGGTDTQYF
-	TRBV5-1	-	TRBJ1-5	TGCGCCAGCAGCCCGGAAGGTGACAGCTATCAGCCCCAGCATTTT	CASSPEGDSYQPQHF
-	TRBV24-1	TRBD2	TRBJ2-1	TGTGCCACCAGCCGTCATCTAGCGGGGGGACACAATGAGCAGTTCTTC	CATSRHLAGGHNEQFF
once	TRBV27	-	TRBJ1-4	TGTGCCAGCAGTGACTTCGGTCCAGGGAATGAAAAACTGTTTTTT	CASSDFGPGNEKLFF
-	TRBV6-6	-	TRBJ1-1	TGTGCCAGCAGCCGCAGCAGGGTGAACACTGAAGCTTTCTTT	CASSRSRVNTEAFF
once	TRBV9	-	TRBJ1-2	TGTGCCAGCACCAGACAAATCGAGGGGGACTATGGCTACACCTTC	CASTRQIEGDYGYTF
-	TRBV13	TRBD2	TRBJ2-1	TGTGCCAGCAGAAGGAGGACTAGCGGGGGGAATGAGCAGTTCTTC	CASRRRTSGGNEQFF
-	TRBV7-2	-	TRBJ2-3	TGTGCCAGCAGCTCCGAGCCAGATACGCAGTATTTT	CASSSEPDTQYF
-	TRBV10-1	-	TRBJ1-1	TGCGCCAGCAGTGAAGGGCCGAGGAACACTGAAGCTTTCTTT	CASSEGPRNTEAFF
-	TRBV5-1	-	TRBJ2-3	TGCGCCAGCAGCACCAGCACAGATACGCAGTATTTT	CASSTSTDTQYF
-	TRBV3-1/TRBV3-2	TRBD2	TRBJ2-5	TGTGCCAGCAGCCAAGATGCCGGGGGTCCGGGACTAGCGGGAGTTGGGACCCAGTACTTC	CASSQDAGGPGLAGVGTQYF
-	TRBV6-2/TRBV6-3	-	TRBJ1-5	TGTGCCAGCAGTTACGGGACCGCGATTGTTTCCCAGCATTTT	CASSYGTAIVSQHF
-	TRBV6-2/TRBV6-3	-	TRBJ2-2	TGTGCCAGCAGTTACTGGGAAAGCCTGAACACCGGGGAGCTGTTTTTT	CASSYWESLNTGELFF
-	TRBV6-5	-	TRBJ2-1	TGTGCCAGCTTAGGCAGGGCTGGAACCTACAATGAGCAGTTCTTC	CASLGRAGTYNEQFF
-	TRBV14	-	TRBJ1-2	TGTGCCAGCAGCCAGGGATTGAACTATGGCTACACCTTC	CASSQGLNYGYTF
-	TRBV7-9	-	TRBJ1-4	TGTGCCAGCAGCTGGGACATCCCAACTAATGAAAAACTGTTTTTT	CASSWDIPTNEKLFF
-	TRBV6-6	TRBD1	TRBJ1-5	TGTGCCAGCAGGGAGGACAGGAGGCTGCCCCAGCATTTT	CASREDRRLPQHF
-	TRBV6-5	-	TRBJ1-1	TGTGCCACGCGGGCAGGGACTGAAGCTTTCTTT	CATRAGTEAFF